A selection of T cell receptor beta chains follows, all from one sample in a study of cytomegalovirus exposure and HLA in healthy donors. Libraries were prepared by immunoSEQ multiplex PCR; TCRdb keeps only in-frame clonotypes and omits some of them. There are a few hundred thousand clones in the sample; roughly 80% occur only once, and around 3% lies in the top ten. Sequencing was done on a sample of PBMCs. The receptor set was obtained from a man aged 25 to 45 in good health and CMV-seronegative. Both conserved end residues are part of each CDR3.

v_gene	CDR3aa
TRBV11-2	CASSLGGSQPQHF
TRBV10-1	CASSESGTGKETQYF
TRBV13	CASSAEATEAFF
TRBV5-1	CASSYQLAGGEMFCWETQYF
TRBV6-1	CASSTRDTETQYF
TRBV6-6	CASSTPPGYEQYF
TRBV27	CASSAPGAYNEQFF
TRBV5-1	CASTRDRGLADTQYF
TRBV19	CASSIESGGRETQYF
TRBV6-1	CASTSLAGGPSEQYF
TRBV6-1	CASSRTANYGYTF
TRBV6-5	CASSYPEKGQLFF
TRBV5-4	CASSLGGRGSMDGYTF
TRBV25-1	CASSELRDSNEKLFF
TRBV2	CASSGPGEKYGYTF
TRBV6-1	CASSGDRDQPQHF
TRBV5-1	CASSTTSTDTQYF
TRBV6-5	CASSYVRGNNQPQHF
TRBV7-6	CASSLAEVAGPNEQYF
TRBV19	CASKWGGGTEAFF
TRBV7-6	CASSLERGPNYGYTF
TRBV28	CASSFGPGQVDYEQYF
TRBV5-1	CASSLGSPQGSGNTIYF
TRBV6-5	CASSSRVGELFF
TRBV11-2	CASSSRLAGDEQYF
TRBV10-3	CAISERGLAGSNEQYF
TRBV6-1	CASTRDSLNTEAFF
TRBV7-9	CASSLYPAEETQYF
TRBV6-5	CASSMAGSYGYTF
TRBV10-2	CASSESLAGPAYEQYF
TRBV28	CASRTGGEETQYF
TRBV7-9	CASSAGGARDSPLHF
TRBV10-1	CASRLTSYSGNTEAFF
TRBV2	CASSRDTSYEQYF
TRBV28	CASSSPSGGSYEQYF
TRBV4-1	CASSLAGGTDTQYF
TRBV5-5	CASSLGGGAGELFF
TRBV6-6	CASRGPASNEQFF
TRBV28	CASSYGGAYNSPLHF
TRBV2	CASLGNTGELFF
TRBV6-5	CAGSYAGGSDTQYF
TRBV4-2	CASSQEGAGGSTDTQYF
TRBV2	CASRDRAFNYGYTF
TRBV9	CASSVGRGINEKLFF
TRBV5-8	CASSLGRILYNEQFF
TRBV6-5	CASSPRGLYQETQYF
TRBV11-2	CASSSGDRLNTEAFF
TRBV7-2	CASSSPRMGFSNTGELFF
TRBV7-6	CASSLGVSGGQDTQYF
TRBV20-1	CSANNRGSQHF
TRBV16	CASSQWARNYEQYF
TRBV11-2	CASSLFSINEKLFF
TRBV5-5	CASSLELGPRGRQPQHF
TRBV6-5	CASSYSGQGSSYEQYF
TRBV6-5	CASSYSRQNTEAFF
TRBV2	CASGGVGTDTQYF
TRBV27	CASSLLTSGGPHEQYF